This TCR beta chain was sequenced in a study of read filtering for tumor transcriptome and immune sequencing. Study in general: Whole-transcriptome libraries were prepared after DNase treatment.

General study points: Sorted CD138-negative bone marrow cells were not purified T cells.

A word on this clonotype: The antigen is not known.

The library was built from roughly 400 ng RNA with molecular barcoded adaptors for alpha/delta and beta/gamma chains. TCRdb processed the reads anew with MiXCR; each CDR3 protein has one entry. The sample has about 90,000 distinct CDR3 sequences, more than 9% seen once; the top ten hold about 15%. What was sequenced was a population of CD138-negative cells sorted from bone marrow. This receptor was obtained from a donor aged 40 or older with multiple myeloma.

This CDR3 reads CSVGASAYYNEQFF. In DNA, the CDR3 is TGCAGCGTTGGGGCTAGCGCCTACTACAATGAGCAGTTCTTC. The rearrangement uses TRBV29-1 and TRBJ2-1; maybe TRBD2 (6 bases). V was cut by 4 bases and J by 3 bases, with 13 bases left in between. Per germline, CDR1 SQVTM and CDR2 ANQGSEA. The CDR3 is 14 amino acids.